This TCR beta chain is from a study of T cell responses to AZD1222 COVID-19 vaccine. Study details: Pooled together were second doses at about 4 or about 12 weeks.

The CDR3 has 15 residues. Unmatched junction bases numbered 0, after V lost 0 bases and J lost 4 bases. The germline V gene has CDR1 SGHTA and CDR2 FQGNSA. The table came from immunoSEQ multiplex PCR; TCRdb's copy has only in-frame clones and leaves some out. The data contain about 110,000 clones, 82% of them singletons. Note on this clone: The antigen remains undetermined.

Findings of the study overall: Vaccination with two AZD1222 doses was followed by a rise in Spike-specific TCR breadth and depth. CD4 TCRs associated with vaccination spanned spike, dominating at 160-218 and 743-854. Of spike-specific TCRs, nearly half reportedly target regions left unmutated in variants.

This TCR was recovered from an adult in good health. The V and J genes are TRBV7-2 and TRBJ2-2, with TRBD2 identical over 9 bases. The sample here was peripheral blood, taken on day 0 of AZD1222 vaccination. The CDR3 spells CASSLALAGTGELFF. CDR3 coding DNA: TGTGCCAGCAGCTTAGCACTAGCGGGCACCGGGGAGCTGTTTTTT.